The entry that follows covers one T cell receptor (beta chain) sequence. Its matching antigen is unknown. The data were obtained in a study of response to subunit inactivated influenza vaccine. The CDR3 extends over 14 amino acids. Trimming left V 4 bases short and J 5 bases short, with 14 bases between. Germline CDR1 is SGHAT and CDR2 is FQNNGV. TCRdb re-called the RT-PCR reads with MiXCR, one entry per CDR3 protein. This sample has 500,000 to 550,000 distinct CDR3 sequences, with roughly 23% found just once. Notes on the study in general: Authors suggested each seasonal influenza vaccination recruits few new T cells.

These records were also assigned to another study, of T cells expressing NK-cell markers. From that study: Making the TCR beta cDNA relied on 5'RACE template switching with UMIs. Top CD8+ clonotypes included the dominant CD3+CD56+NKG2C+ clonotypes in 5 or 6 donors. In a handful of donors, dominant clonotypes made up about 25-65% of CD3+CD56-NKG2C+ cells. Whether expanded NKG2C+ T cell clones were HCMV specific stayed uncertain.

This TCR was recovered from a man aged 50-60 years who received an inactivated influenza vaccine. Sample: CD4+ T cells sorted from PBMCs, taken approximately 13 days after vaccination. The chain uses TRBV11-2 and TRBJ2-5, with D tentatively TRBD1 or TRBD2 (5 bases each). The CDR3 spells CASSSYWGGETQYF. In nucleotides, the CDR3 is TGTGCCAGCAGCTCCTACTGGGGCGGGGAGACCCAGTACTTC. The full variable domain, with the rest looked up from reference TRBV11-2 and TRBJ2-5, is EAGVAQSPRYKIIEKRQSVAFWCNPISGHATLYWYQQILGQGPKLLIQFQNNGVVDDSQLPKDRFSAERLKGVDSTLKIQPAKLEDSAVYLCASSSYWGGETQYFGPGTRLLVL.